One sample yielded the 12 T cell receptor beta chains listed below, sequenced in a study of T cell responses to AZD1222 COVID-19 vaccine (dated by TCRdb to the early 2020s). This sample's time point label indicates: baseline before first vaccination. The library was produced with the immunoSEQ multiplex PCR assay. TCRdb retrieved this table from immuneACCESS and kept in-frame rearrangements only. Not all clones are present; in checked studies, unresolved V genes account for under half, and no reason is known for the remainder. The sample yields about 100,000 clones; about nine tenths were counted once. Around 1.7% of the sample is held by the ten biggest clonotypes. The source material was peripheral blood, sampled on day 0 of AZD1222 vaccination. These TCRs come from an adult in good health.

The J gene is TRBJ1-5, the V gene TRBV7-9, with a tentative D call TRBD1 (5 bases). The CDR3 covers 15 residues. V was shortened by 1 base and J by 1 base, with 8 bases between the two germline ends. Germline loops: CDR1 SEHNR, CDR2 FQNEAQ (reference sequence). The CDR3: CASSLGGTSNQPQHF. In DNA form, the CDR3 reads TGTGCCAGCAGCTTAGGCGGGACCAGCAATCAGCCCCAGCATTTT.

The rearrangement joins TRBV7-9 to TRBJ1-1; D remains unclear. Looked up from germline, CDR1 is SEHNR and CDR2 is FQNEAQ (reference sequence). The CDR3 runs 16 residues. Trimming removed 7 bases from V and 10 bases from J, with 28 bases in between. The chain's CDR3 is CASKDMVVQKSSGAFF. Here the CDR3 DNA reads TGTGCCAGCAAGGATATGGTAGTACAGAAATCCTCAGGAGCTTTCTTT.

The rearrangement links TRBV4-2 to TRBJ2-1; 8 bases line up with TRBD2. The CDR3 has 15 amino acids. V dropped 1 base and J dropped 6; count of bases not matched to a gene: 5. Germline CDR1 LGHNA, CDR2 YNFKEQ. CDR3 DNA: TGTGCCAGCAGCCAAGCCGGGGGGACTAGCAATGAGCAGTTCTTC. Residues: CASSQAGGTSNEQFF.

The V and J genes are TRBV6-4 and TRBJ2-3; TRBD2 matches at 15 bases. The V gene end was trimmed by 6 bases and the J gene end by 9 bases; junction bases not matched to a gene: 4. The CDR3 spans 14 residues. CDR1 is MRHNA, CDR2 SNTAGT, per germline. CDR3 bases: TGTGCCAGCAGGCCGGGACTAGCGGGAGGAACGCAGTATTTT. The encoded protein is CASRPGLAGGTQYF.

The V and J genes are TRBV7-6 and TRBJ2-7; TRBD2 is a possible D gene (5 bases). V shed 0 bases and J shed 4 bases, with 10 bases lying between them. The CDR3 consists of 14 residues. Germline V gene data show CDR1 as SGHVS and CDR2 as FNYEAQ. CDR3 bases: TGTGCCAGCAGCTTAGCGGAGGCGCGTTACGAGCAGTACTTC. Translation: CASSLAEARYEQYF.

The chain carries TRBV12-3 or TRBV12-4 and TRBJ1-2; D uncertain. The CDR3 has 13 residues. Trimming removed 6 bases at V and 2 bases at J, with 10 bases between. DNA of the CDR3: TGTGCCAGCAGCCGGACTGAAAACTATGGCTACACCTTC. Its translation: CASSRTENYGYTF.

This rearrangement joins TRBV7-3 to TRBJ2-1, with D uncertain. The germline V gene has CDR1 SGHTA and CDR2 FQGTGA. The CDR3 has 13 amino acids. Trimming pared 5 bases from V and 5 bases from J, leaving 10 bases between. This CDR3 reads CASSPSRDNEQFF. The CDR3, as DNA: TGTGCCAGCAGCCCATCTAGGGACAATGAGCAGTTCTTC.

This clone was counted only a few times. The chain has TRBV6-5 and TRBJ1-6, with D possibly matching TRBD1 (6 bases). The V end lost 10 bases, the J end lost 5 bases, and 18 bases lay between the germline ends. The CDR3 runs to 15 residues. Germline CDR1 MNHEY, CDR2 SVGAGI. The DNA for the CDR3 is TGTGCCACCAGCTTACAGGGAGGAGATAATTCACCCCTCCACTTT. Protein product: CATSLQGGDNSPLHF.

The rearrangement joins TRBV5-1 to TRBJ1-1; D not resolved. CDR1 is SGHRS and CDR2 is YFSETQ in the germline V gene. Trimming removed 5 bases at V and 3 bases at J, with 8 bases between. The CDR3 totals 12 residues. This CDR3 is CASRRKDTEAFF. Here the CDR3 DNA reads TGCGCCAGCAGAAGGAAGGACACTGAAGCTTTCTTT.

CDR3 sequence: CASSQEMGLTTYEQYF. CDR3 sequence (DNA): TGTGCCAGCAGCCAAGAGATGGGACTAACCACCTACGAGCAGTACTTC. The chain carries TRBV3-1 (or the pseudogene TRBV3-2) and TRBJ2-7; 7 bases align to TRBD2. The CDR3 totals 16 residues. V dropped 0 bases and J dropped 2; count of bases not matched to a gene: 7. Germline V gives CDR1 LGHDT, CDR2 YNNKEL (reference sequence).

This clone showed up just once. This rearrangement joins TRBV2 to TRBJ2-2; 8 positions match TRBD2. V lost 10 bases to trimming and J lost 2 bases; unmatched junction nucleotides: 3. This CDR3 has 13 amino acids. Germline V gives CDR1 SNHLY, CDR2 FYNNEI. The CDR3 protein is CANSGSNTGELFF. CDR3 nucleotides: TGTGCCAACAGCGGGAGTAACACCGGGGAGCTGTTTTTT.

This clone appeared a single time. The rearrangement links TRBV7-6 to TRBJ1-2; D is unresolved. CDR1 SGHVS and CDR2 FNYEAQ come from the germline V gene. The CDR3 runs to 14 residues. V lost 4 bases and J lost 3, with 12 bases in between. CDR3 nucleotides: TGTGCCAGCAGCTCGATGGACGGTTACTATGGCTACACCTTC. Its protein is CASSSMDGYYGYTF.